This TCR beta chain was found in a study of shared clonotypes between healthy human individuals. On sorted subsets, replicate PCRs used about 200 ng DNA, or some 28,000 T cell genomes. This table comes from immunoSEQ multiplex PCR, and its TCRdb copy is limited to in-frame clones, with some not included. The sample contains 1.4 million to 1.5 million clones, over 95% of which appear only once. This clonotype originated in a young man in good health. Specimen: naive CD4+ T cells sorted from blood. Documented subset: CD45RA+ positively selected.

CDR3 in DNA: TGTGCCAGCAGCTTGCCATTGCCAGGGAGCCACAGAGTCGGCACAGATACGCAGTATTTT. The encoded protein is CASSLPLPGSHRVGTDTQYF. The chain links TRBV5-8 to TRBJ2-3; D possibly uses TRBD1 or TRBD2 (5 bases each). The CDR3 is made up of 20 amino acids. The germline V gene encodes CDR1 SGHTS and CDR2 YDEGEE. Deletions cut 1 base from V and 1 base from J, with 25 bases between.